This T cell receptor beta chain originates from a study of immune characterization of retroperitoneal liposarcoma. This clonotype was detected once. TCRdb reprocessed the PCR reads via MiXCR and lists one record per CDR3 protein. The sample yields some 11,000 distinct CDR3 sequences, roughly 53% seen once. Looked up from germline, CDR1 is MNHEY and CDR2 is SMNVEV (reference sequence). The CDR3 has 15 amino acids. This chain connects TRBV27 to TRBJ2-1, with D maybe TRBD1 (6 bases). The DNA end is more similar to TRBJ2-7, so the J call may be wrong. Sequencing input: tumor tissue. The TCR originated in a female donor with retroperitoneal liposarcoma. The CDR3 sequence is CATRPGVGPGYEQYF. The CDR3 DNA reads as TGTGCCACCAGACCAGGGGTAGGCCCCGGGTATGAGCAGTACTTC.